This T cell receptor beta chain derives from a study of blood T cell repertoires in COVID-19. Across the study: The study drew acute and convalescent COVID-19 samples from the United States, Italy and Spain. T cells, B-cell-depleted T cells, or PBMCs supplied cDNA or gDNA.

In the original analysis: Counts of nucleated cells, estimated from reference gene primer amplification, were obtained. Assay: immunoSEQ multiplex PCR; the TCRdb copy retains only in-frame clones and omits some. V and J calls and clone size are given by that table; D and trimming were obtained from the DNA. Here the sample spans tens of thousands of clones, roughly 84% being singletons. CDR3 length equals 15 residues. Trimming took off 1 base at V and 4 bases at J, with 14 bases between the two ends. CDR1 is SQVTM and CDR2 is ANQGSEA in the germline V gene. The genes are TRBV29-1 and TRBJ2-1; tentatively, D is TRBD2 (6 bases). The sequencing input was peripheral blood. This clonotype was obtained from a woman older than 75 in a cohort sampled during active or convalescent COVID-19. The chain's CDR3 is CSVEAPGGAYNEQFF. The CDR3 coding sequence is TGCAGCGTTGAAGCGCCGGGCGGGGCATACAATGAGCAGTTCTTC.